This passage covers 22 T cell receptor beta chains from one sample sequenced in a study of T cells in Graves' hyperthyroidism and ophthalmopathy. The investigators amplified TCR beta CDR3 regions from RNA transcripts. HTBI primers were the set used in a first-round RT-PCR of the TCR CDR3. In TCRdb, the multiplex PCR reads were re-called with MiXCR into one record per CDR3 protein. The data show about 620,000 distinct CDR3 sequences, under 20% seen once. Sequenced sample: blood. These receptor sequences come from a woman aged 25-40 years with Graves' hyperthyroidism.

This clonotype was counted a few times. The gene calls are TRBV30 and TRBJ2-2; TRBD1 or TRBD2 may be the D gene (5 bases each). This CDR3 has 13 amino acids. Germline V gives CDR1 GTSNPN, CDR2 SVGIG (reference sequence). Trimming left V 4 bases short and J 6 bases short, with 12 bases between. CDR3 coding DNA: TGTGCCTGGACGAGGGGAATAGCCGGGGAGCTGTTTTTT. It codes for CAWTRGIAGELFF. The variable domain in full, completed from reference TRBV30 and TRBJ2-2, reads SQTIHQWPATLVQPVGSPLSLECTVEGTSNPNLYWYRQAAGRGLQLLFYSVGIGQISSEVPQNLSASRPQDRQFILSSKKLLLSDSGFYLCAWTRGIAGELFFGEGSRLTVL.

The sample holds many counts of this clonotype. V gene TRBV20-1 combines with J gene TRBJ2-1; 7 bases agree with TRBD2. CDR1 DFQATT and CDR2 SNEGSKA come from the germline V gene (reference sequence). Trimming at V came to 3 bases and at J to 5 bases, leaving 4 bases not matched to a gene. The CDR3 consists of 13 residues. In DNA form, the CDR3 reads TGCAGTGCTAGGTGGGGGGGAAACAATGAGCAGTTCTTC. The encoded protein is CSARWGGNNEQFF.

This clonotype was seen only a few times. V usage is TRBV5-6 and J usage is TRBJ1-2; D not certain. Germline V gene lookup returns CDR1 SGHDT and CDR2 YYEEEE. Between the trimmed V and J ends, which lost 2 bases and 6 bases, there was a span of 8 bases. This CDR3 has 12 amino acids. CDR3 in amino acids: CASSFLMNGYTF. CDR3 nucleotides: TGTGCCAGCAGCTTTCTTATGAATGGCTACACCTTC.

This clonotype has a count of ten or more. V usage is TRBV28 and J usage is TRBJ1-5; D is uncertain. The CDR3 is 14 amino acids. Germline V CDR1 and CDR2: MDHEN, SYDVKM. V gave up 1 base and J gave up 3 bases, with 7 bases separating them. CDR3 sequence reads: CASSLSPYNQPQHF. The DNA for the CDR3 is TGTGCCAGCAGTTTATCGCCTTACAATCAGCCCCAGCATTTT.

The rearrangement joins TRBV5-5 to TRBJ2-2, with D maybe TRBD1 (5 bases). The CDR3 spans 16 residues. With 1 base removed from V and 0 bases from J, the gap between germline ends came to 10 bases. Germline CDR1 SGHKS, CDR2 YYEKEE (reference sequence). CDR3 sequence (DNA): TGTGCCAGCAGCTTGATCCAGGGTTCGAACACCGGGGAGCTGTTTTTT. It is translated as CASSLIQGSNTGELFF.

This clonotype was seen only a few times. V gene TRBV7-9 combines with J gene TRBJ2-1; D call uncertain. CDR3 length: 16 amino acids. CDR1 and CDR2 from the germline V gene are SEHNR and FQNEAQ (reference sequence). V lost 4 bases to trimming and J lost 5 bases, with 18 bases between them. The CDR3 region has the DNA TGTGCCAGCAGCTCCCCAGACCGCTTGCCCGACAATGAGCAGTTCTTC. It translates to CASSSPDRLPDNEQFF. Looking up the rest from reference TRBV7-9 and TRBJ2-1 gives the full variable domain: DTGVSQNPRHKITKRGQNVTFRCDPISEHNRLYWYRQTLGQGPEFLTYFQNEAQLEKSRLLSDRFSAERPKGSFSTLEIQRTEQGDSAMYLCASSSPDRLPDNEQFFGPGTRLTVL.

This clonotype was found many times. The chain couples TRBV30 to TRBJ1-1, with D tentatively TRBD1 (5 bases). With 0 bases removed from V and 5 bases from J, the gap between germline ends came to 10 bases. The length of the CDR3 is 13 residues. Germline-derived CDR1 and CDR2 are GTSNPN and SVGIG (reference sequence). In DNA, the CDR3 is TGTGCCTGGAGTGTCCAGGGAACGACTGAAGCTTTCTTT. Translating gives CAWSVQGTTEAFF.

This clonotype has at least ten counts. The V gene is TRBV5-1, the J gene TRBJ2-3; 9 nucleotides agree with TRBD2. V shed 0 bases, J shed 5 bases, and the junction held 7 bases outside the gene matches. Germline V gene lookup returns CDR1 SGHRS and CDR2 YFSETQ. The CDR3 consists of 16 residues. The CDR3 loop is CASSLEGGRAQDTQYF. The CDR3 DNA is TGCGCCAGCAGCTTGGAAGGCGGGAGGGCCCAAGATACGCAGTATTTT.

This clonotype was seen a few times. The chain couples TRBV5-1 to TRBJ1-4; D remains unclear. Trimming pared 2 bases from V and 6 bases from J, leaving 11 bases between. The CDR3 contains 14 residues. Germline-derived CDR1 and CDR2 are SGHRS and YFSETQ. CDR3 sequence (DNA): TGCGCCAGCAGCTTAGACGGCCTTTATGAAAAACTGTTTTTT. This encodes CASSLDGLYEKLFF.

This clonotype has a count of ten or more. V and J are TRBV3-1 and TRBJ2-5, with 7 bases fitting TRBD2. Looked up from germline, CDR1 is LGHDT and CDR2 is YNNKEL (reference sequence). Unmatched junction bases numbered 13, after V lost 2 bases and J lost 7 bases. CDR3 length: 16 amino acids. The DNA for the CDR3 is TGTGCCAGCAGCCAATCCCCATTTGGGAGGGATGGGACCCAGTACTTC. Translated, it gives CASSQSPFGRDGTQYF.

This clonotype has ten or more counts. V gene TRBV18 combines with J gene TRBJ2-1, with 9 nucleotides matching TRBD1. The V and J ends lost 0 bases and 5 bases, in that order; junction bases with no gene match: 5. Germline assignment: CDR1 KGHSH and CDR2 LQKENI. CDR3 length equals 16 residues. The CDR3 coding sequence is TGTGCCAGCTCACCACCGGTTCGGGACAGGGACAATGAGCAGTTCTTC. This encodes CASSPPVRDRDNEQFF.

The CDR3 loop is CASSQDLRGNEQYF. The CDR3 nucleotides read TGTGCCAGCAGCCAAGACCTCCGGGGCAATGAGCAGTACTTC. This rearrangement joins TRBV4-2 to TRBJ2-7; D is perhaps TRBD1 or TRBD2 (5 bases each). Per the germline V gene, CDR1 is LGHNA and CDR2 is YNFKEQ. V was clipped by 0 bases and J by 7 bases, with 13 bases between them. This CDR3 is built from 14 residues.

This clonotype was recorded a few times. The rearrangement uses TRBV6-5 and TRBJ1-2; D remains unclear. CDR1 and CDR2 from the germline V gene are MNHEY and SVGAGI. The germline V and J ends were trimmed by 2 bases and 6 bases, with 4 bases remaining between them. The CDR3 is 11 amino acids. The CDR3 sequence: CASSYLDGYTF. As DNA, the CDR3 is TGTGCCAGCAGTTACCTCGATGGCTACACCTTC.

The rearrangement links TRBV4-2 to TRBJ2-1, with TRBD2 matching over 9 bases. Trimming cost V 3 bases and J 7 bases; bases outside gene matches: 10. CDR1 is LGHNA, CDR2 YNFKEQ, per germline. The CDR3 spans 16 residues. The CDR3 nucleotides are TGTGCCAGCAGCCATATCCTAGCGGGAATGGAAAATGAGCAGTTCTTC. Translating it yields CASSHILAGMENEQFF.

The table lists this clonotype with many counts. This chain uses TRBV5-5 with TRBJ2-3, with a weak D call TRBD2 (6 bases). This CDR3 comprises 11 residues. Germline V CDR1 and CDR2: SGHKS, YYEKEE (reference sequence). V was shortened by 5 bases and J by 10 bases, with 11 bases between the two germline ends. The CDR3 protein is CASRSSGPQYF. CDR3 in DNA: TGTGCCAGCAGGTCCAGCGGGCCGCAGTATTTT. The whole variable domain, filled in from reference TRBV5-5 and TRBJ2-3, reads DAGVTQSPTHLIKTRGQQVTLRCSPISGHKSVSWYQQVLGQGPQFIFQYYEKEERGRGNFPDRFSARQFPNYSSELNVNALLLGDSALYLCASRSSGPQYFGPGTRLTVL.

This clonotype was recorded many times. The gene calls are TRBV2 and TRBJ2-5; D perhaps matches TRBD2 (5 bases). Trimming left V 7 bases short and J 4 bases short, with 10 bases between. The CDR3 contains 12 residues. From germline, CDR1 is SNHLY and CDR2 FYNNEI. CDR3: CASMGAGETQYF. CDR3 DNA sequence: TGTGCCAGCATGGGAGCTGGAGAGACCCAGTACTTC.

In its sample, this clonotype was seen a few times. The CDR3 DNA reads as TGTGCCACCAAGGCAAAAAGGGGACAGGGGAGGGGTGAGCAGTTCTTC. It encodes CATKAKRGQGRGEQFF. This chain connects TRBV24-1 to TRBJ2-1, with 10 bases aligning to TRBD1. Trimming cost V 8 bases and J 9 bases; bases outside gene matches: 15. The CDR3 length is 16 residues. Germline values: CDR1 KGHDR, CDR2 SFDVKD.

This clonotype was recorded at least ten times. The chain combines TRBV15 with TRBJ2-7; 12 positions match TRBD2. V dropped 1 base and J dropped 6; count of bases not matched to a gene: 4. This CDR3 is built from 15 residues. CDR1 and CDR2 from the germline V gene are LNHNV and YYDKDF (reference sequence). The CDR3 bases are TGTGCCACCAGCAGAGGGCTAGCGGGAGGGGTCGAGCAGTACTTC. Amino acids: CATSRGLAGGVEQYF.

This clonotype was observed many times. This chain joins TRBV10-3 and TRBJ2-7, with TRBD2 identical over 9 bases. This CDR3 contains 15 residues. V lost 4 bases, J lost 0 bases, and 4 bases stayed unmatched. Looked up from germline, CDR1 is ENHRY and CDR2 is SYGVKD. The CDR3 coding sequence is TGTGCCATCAGTGGTAGCGGGGGCAGCTCCTACGAGCAGTACTTC. Protein sequence: CAISGSGGSSYEQYF.

The table lists this clonotype with many counts. V gene TRBV12-3 or TRBV12-4 combines with J gene TRBJ2-1, with 8 nucleotides matching TRBD1. This CDR3 spans 13 amino acids. Trimming removed 4 bases from V and 6 bases from J; junction bases left unmatched: 2. The CDR3 here is CASSSRGLNEQFF. Here the CDR3 DNA reads TGTGCCAGCAGTTCCAGGGGGCTCAATGAGCAGTTCTTC.

This clonotype was counted only a few times. V is TRBV11-2 and J is TRBJ2-6; D not certain. V lost 1 base and J 3 bases, leaving 19 bases between the germline ends. The CDR3 loop spans 19 amino acids. Germline CDR1 SGHAT, CDR2 FQNNGV. The CDR3: CASSLGSVGPGVGANVLTF. The CDR3 coding sequence is TGTGCCAGCAGCTTAGGATCGGTAGGGCCGGGTGTTGGGGCCAACGTCCTGACTTTC.

This clonotype was picked up many times. This chain links TRBV12-5 with TRBJ2-1; D perhaps matches TRBD1 (6 bases). Germline V CDR1 and CDR2: LGHNT, FRNRAP. This CDR3 region has 16 residues. The V and J ends lost 5 bases and 5 bases respectively, with 19 bases between them. CDR3 DNA: TGTGCTAGTGGTCAGATCGTAGACAGGCGCAACAATGAGCAGTTCTTC. It encodes CASGQIVDRRNNEQFF.